Listed here are 12 T cell receptor beta chains from one sample, sequenced in a study of blood T cell repertoires in COVID-19 (dated by TCRdb to the early 2020s). The protocol used for the library was the immunoSEQ multiplex PCR assay. Drawn from immuneACCESS, this table holds only the in-frame rearrangements with V and J called that TCRdb kept. Clones are partly lost; checked studies trace under half to an unresolved V gene and leave the rest unexplained. The sample table shows about 370,000 clones, and 80% to 90% are seen once. Less than 1.2% of the sample lies in the top ten. Sequenced input: PBMCs or T cells enriched from blood (not recorded which). These TCRs come from a man younger than 30 who had recovered from COVID-19.

The V gene is TRBV5-1, the J gene TRBJ1-4; D ambiguous. CDR1 SGHRS and CDR2 YFSETQ come from the germline V gene. Trimming removed 4 bases at V and 4 bases at J, with 8 bases between. The CDR3 runs 13 residues. The CDR3 loop reads CASSPVGNEKLFF. In DNA, the CDR3 is TGCGCCAGCAGCCCCGTCGGTAATGAAAAACTGTTTTTT.

The chain is built from TRBV10-3 and TRBJ2-7, with D possibly TRBD2 on 7 matching bases. Trimming removed 6 bases from V and 6 bases from J, with 27 bases in between. The CDR3 consists of 17 residues. Germline V lookup: CDR1 ENHRY, CDR2 SYGVKD. CDR3 sequence: CAIRGPPRDIGGSEQYF. The DNA for the CDR3 is TGTGCCATCAGGGGCCCCCCGCGGGACATCGGGGGGAGCGAGCAGTACTTC.

The V gene is TRBV7-6, the J gene TRBJ2-5, with 11 bases identical to TRBD2. Trimming took 5 bases from V and 0 from J; bases not matched to a gene: 11. CDR1 is SGHVS and CDR2 is FNYEAQ in the germline V gene. The CDR3 has 18 residues. This chain's CDR3 is CASSPRDSGGAYQETQYF. CDR3 sequence (DNA): TGTGCCAGCAGCCCGAGGGATAGCGGGGGGGCGTACCAAGAGACCCAGTACTTC.

V is TRBV27 and J is TRBJ2-1, with TRBD2 matching 9 bases. V was pared by 2 bases and J by 6 bases, with 5 bases of the junction left unmatched. Germline CDR1 reads MNHEY; CDR2 reads SMNVEV (reference sequence). The CDR3 spans 15 residues. The CDR3 DNA follows: TGTGCCAGCAGTTTAACTACTAGCGGGCTCAATGAGCAGTTCTTC. Encoded protein: CASSLTTSGLNEQFF.

The J gene is TRBJ1-1, the V gene TRBV5-1; a weak D match, TRBD1 (5 bases). Per the germline V gene, CDR1 is SGHRS and CDR2 is YFSETQ. The CDR3 extends over 16 amino acids. The V and J ends lost 4 bases and 5 bases respectively, with 21 bases between them. In DNA form, the CDR3 reads TGCGCCAGCAGCCCGAAGGCATCAGGGATGGAAACTGAAGCTTTCTTT. Translation: CASSPKASGMETEAFF.

The chain employs TRBV4-3 and TRBJ2-1; the D gene is possibly TRBD2 (5 bases). V was cut by 4 bases and J by 8 bases, with 24 bases left in between. Germline V gene sequence: CDR1 LGHNA, CDR2 YSLEER. The CDR3 length is 17 residues. The CDR3 coding sequence is TGCGCCAGCAGCCCCAGGCGGAGGAAAGGATGGGTCGATGAGCAGTTCTTC. It encodes CASSPRRRKGWVDEQFF.

The chain uses TRBV28 and TRBJ1-5; possibly TRBD1 for D (5 bases). Trimming took off 3 bases at V and 4 bases at J, with 10 bases between the two ends. Per the germline V gene, CDR1 is MDHEN and CDR2 is SYDVKM. The CDR3 is made up of 14 amino acids. Written as DNA, the CDR3 is TGTGCCAGCAGTTTCGACAGCCCAAATCAGCCCCAGCATTTT. This translates into CASSFDSPNQPQHF.

The chain joins TRBV7-9 to TRBJ2-5; D is ambiguous. CDR3 length: 13 amino acids. Per germline, CDR1 SEHNR and CDR2 FQNEAQ (reference sequence). Trimming left V 5 bases short and J 3 bases short, with 10 bases between. The CDR3 loop is CASSPHTKETQYF. The CDR3 coding sequence is TGTGCCAGCAGCCCGCACACTAAAGAGACCCAGTACTTC.

This chain's CDR3 is CASSPSEGGQFF. Here the CDR3 DNA reads TGTGCCAGCAGCCCATCTGAAGGGGGGCAGTTCTTC. The V and J genes are TRBV7-3 and TRBJ2-1; D possibly corresponds to TRBD1 (6 bases). V lost 5 bases and J 12 bases, leaving 14 bases between the germline ends. CDR1 and CDR2 (germline): SGHTA, FQGTGA. This CDR3 comprises 12 residues.

The CDR3 here is CASSHHSVPYGYTF. DNA of the CDR3: TGTGCCAGCAGCCATCACTCCGTTCCTTATGGCTACACCTTC. The J gene is TRBJ1-2, the V gene TRBV3-1 (or the pseudogene TRBV3-2); D is unresolved. CDR1 is LGHDT, CDR2 YNNKEL, per germline (reference sequence). This CDR3 is built from 14 residues. Trimming removed 3 bases at V and 5 bases at J, with 13 bases between.

The chain recombines TRBV27 with TRBJ2-7; D remains ambiguous. This CDR3 is 14 amino acids long. CDR1 and CDR2 from the germline V gene are MNHEY and SMNVEV (reference sequence). V was shortened by 7 bases and J by 2 bases, with 15 bases between the two germline ends. CDR3 amino acids: CASKAELRTYEQYF. The CDR3 nucleotides read TGTGCCAGCAAAGCTGAACTCCGAACCTACGAGCAGTACTTC.

The V gene is TRBV12-3 or TRBV12-4, the J gene TRBJ1-1, with unresolved D. This CDR3 has 11 residues. Trimming took off 6 bases at V and 1 base at J, with 3 bases between the two ends. CDR3 region: CASSRNTEAFF. The CDR3 DNA reads TGTGCCAGCAGCAGGAACACTGAAGCTTTCTTT.